The 10 T cell receptor beta chains listed next were all sequenced from one sample in a study of cytomegalovirus exposure and HLA in healthy donors. Amplification used 60 Vbeta primers and 13 Jbeta primers. This table comes from immunoSEQ multiplex PCR, and its TCRdb copy is limited to in-frame clones, with some not included. The table lists over 150,000 clones, about 71% of them singletons. Sequences were obtained from PBMCs. These receptors all come from a woman aged 25 to 45 in good health and CMV-seronegative.

The rearrangement joins TRBV6-5 to TRBJ2-2, with D maybe TRBD2 (7 bases). Per the germline V gene, CDR1 is MNHEY and CDR2 is SVGAGI. CDR3 length: 14 residues. V lost 2 bases and J lost 4, with 8 bases in between. Written as DNA, the CDR3 is TGTGCCAGCAGTTACGGGGGGGCCACCGGGGAGCTGTTTTTT. It codes for CASSYGGATGELFF.

The V call is TRBV19, the J call TRBJ1-5, with no clear D. Germline V gene sequence: CDR1 LNHDA, CDR2 SQIVND (reference sequence). Trimming removed 7 bases at V and 0 bases at J, with 10 bases between. The CDR3 covers 14 residues. The CDR3 DNA reads as TGTGCCAGTAACTGGCAGGTTAGCAATCAGCCCCAGCATTTT. It codes for CASNWQVSNQPQHF.

The gene calls are TRBV5-1 and TRBJ2-2; 7 positions match TRBD2. The V and J ends lost 7 bases and 3 bases, in that order; junction bases with no gene match: 6. Germline loops: CDR1 SGHRS, CDR2 YFSETQ. This CDR3 region has 14 residues. The CDR3 sequence is CASRRDYYTGELFF. DNA for the CDR3: TGCGCCAGCCGTAGGGACTATTACACCGGGGAGCTGTTTTTT.

This chain connects TRBV12-5 to TRBJ1-5; TRBD1 matches at 8 bases. The CDR3 length is 14 residues. Looked up from germline, CDR1 is LGHNT and CDR2 is FRNRAP. V gave up 5 bases and J gave up 4 bases; unmatched junction bases: 4. The CDR3 region has the DNA TGTGCTAGTGGTACAGGACAGGGAAATCAGCCCCAGCATTTT. Translated: CASGTGQGNQPQHF.

V usage is TRBV12-2 and J usage is TRBJ2-1; the D call of TRBD2 is as the table states it, not checked on the DNA. TRBV12-2 is a listed pseudogene. CDR3 length: 14 amino acids. As DNA, the CDR3 is TGTGCAAGTCGCTTATCCACTAGGCGGCATGAGCAGTTCTTC. This translates into CASRLSTRRHEQFF.

This clone was picked up a small number of times. This chain uses TRBV5-4 with TRBJ1-1; a possible D gene is TRBD1 (5 bases). This CDR3 is 13 amino acids long. Trimming shortened V by 0 bases and J by 10 bases, and 13 bases separated the two germline ends. Germline values: CDR1 SGHNT, CDR2 YYREEE (reference sequence). This chain's CDR3 is CASSLGGTGSAFF. In DNA form, the CDR3 reads TGTGCCAGCAGCTTGGGAGGGACTGGTTCAGCTTTCTTT. The full variable domain, completed using reference TRBV5-4 and TRBJ1-1, is ETGVTQSPTHLIKTRGQQVTLRCSSQSGHNTVSWYQQALGQGPQFIFQYYREEENGRGNFPPRFSGLQFPNYSSELNVNALELDDSALYLCASSLGGTGSAFFGQGTRLTVV.

This chain uses TRBV6-4 with TRBJ2-2; D may be TRBD2 (6 bases). The V gene's germline CDR1 is MRHNA and CDR2 SNTAGT. V was pared by 1 base and J by 5 bases, with 11 bases between. This CDR3 contains 15 residues. Written as DNA, the CDR3 is TGTGCCAGCAGTGACTTAGCTGGGGGGACCGGGGAGCTGTTTTTT. Translation gives CASSDLAGGTGELFF.

The chain is built from TRBV4-3 and TRBJ2-7, with D maybe TRBD2 (6 bases). Germline assignment: CDR1 LGHNA and CDR2 YSLEER. Trimming removed 1 base from V and 6 bases from J, with 10 bases in between. The CDR3 extends over 13 amino acids. In nucleotides, the CDR3 is TGCGCCAGCAGCCAAGCTGGCGGGGTCGAGCAGTACTTC. It specifies CASSQAGGVEQYF.

The chain carries TRBV29-1 and TRBJ2-5; D is undetermined. From germline, CDR1 is SQVTM and CDR2 ANQGSEA. The CDR3 is 13 residues long. The ends were cut back, 2 bases at V and 0 bases at J, with 7 bases in the middle. CDR3 region: CSVEWQNQETQYF. The DNA of the CDR3 is TGCAGCGTTGAATGGCAGAACCAAGAGACCCAGTACTTC.

This chain connects TRBV7-2 to TRBJ1-1; D is perhaps TRBD1 (5 bases). V lost 5 bases and J lost 3, with 16 bases in between. This CDR3 has 15 residues. Germline V gene sequence: CDR1 SGHTA, CDR2 FQGNSA. The CDR3 sequence is CASSHNIRGDTEAFF. CDR3 in DNA: TGTGCCAGCAGCCATAATATACGGGGGGACACTGAAGCTTTCTTT.